This T cell receptor beta chain was profiled in a study of CD8 T cells in Susac syndrome. The CDR3 has 15 amino acids. V gave up 5 bases and J gave up 2 bases; unmatched junction bases: 6. Germline V gene lookup returns CDR1 SQVTM and CDR2 ANQGSEA. An input of about 0.5 to 1 ug of RNA was subjected to reverse transcription using random hexamers. TCRdb independently ran MiXCR on the immunoSEQ multiplex PCR reads; one entry per CDR3 protein. The table includes about 150,000 distinct CDR3 sequences, around 95% detected once. The receptor's source is a human donor with Susac syndrome. This chain connects TRBV29-1 to TRBJ2-5; the match to TRBD2 covers 12 bases. Sequences were obtained from CD4+ T cells from PBMCs. This CDR3 reads CSVPTSGGLQETQYF. The DNA of the CDR3 is TGCAGCGTTCCGACTAGCGGGGGATTACAAGAGACCCAGTACTTC. The full variable domain, its missing parts supplied by reference TRBV29-1 and TRBJ2-5, is SAVISQKPSRDICQRGTSLTIQCQVDSQVTMMFWYRQQPGQSLTLIATANQGSEATYESGFVIDKFPISRPNLTFSTLTVSNMSPEDSSIYLCSVPTSGGLQETQYFGPGTRLLVL.